What follows are 15 T cell receptor beta chains derived from one specimen sequenced in a study of cytomegalovirus exposure and HLA in healthy donors. PCR used 60 Vbeta primers and 13 Jbeta primers. Only in-frame clones appear in the TCRdb table, and some are missing; sequencing was by immunoSEQ multiplex PCR. Among 150,000 to 200,000 clones listed, about 75% were seen once. The sequencing sample was made of PBMCs. Every receptor here comes from a male donor in good health and CMV-seropositive.

This chain connects TRBV9 to TRBJ2-3; 8 bases fit TRBD1. J lost 0 bases, V lost 3 bases, and 9 bases had no gene match. Germline V gene lookup returns CDR1 SGDLS and CDR2 YYNGEE. The CDR3 contains 17 residues. The CDR3 nucleotides are TGTGCCAGCAGCGCGAGACAGGGGCTTCCTAGCACAGATACGCAGTATTTT. It is translated as CASSARQGLPSTDTQYF. Drawing the rest from reference TRBV9 and TRBJ2-3, the complete variable domain is DSGVTQTPKHLITATGQRVTLRCSPRSGDLSVYWYQQSLDQGLQFLIQYYNGEERAKGNILERFSAQQFPDLHSELNLSSLELGDSALYFCASSARQGLPSTDTQYFGPGTRLTVL.

The chain links TRBV27 to TRBJ1-2; 9 bases are shared with TRBD1. The CDR3 has 16 amino acids. Germline-derived CDR1 and CDR2 are MNHEY and SMNVEV (reference sequence). V was pared by 6 bases and J by 4 bases, with 12 bases of the junction left unmatched. The CDR3: CASSVAYRGLSYGYTF. For the CDR3, the DNA is TGTGCCAGCAGCGTAGCCTACAGGGGGCTAAGCTATGGCTACACCTTC.

This sequence joins TRBV27 and TRBJ1-5; 7 nucleotides line up with TRBD1. In germline, CDR1 is MNHEY, CDR2 SMNVEV (reference sequence). V gave up 6 bases and J gave up 0 bases; unmatched junction bases: 5. This CDR3 spans 15 amino acids. This chain's CDR3 is CASSAGGGSNQPQHF. The CDR3 bases are TGTGCCAGCAGCGCAGGGGGTGGTAGCAATCAGCCCCAGCATTTT.

V is TRBV18 and J is TRBJ1-1; 10 positions agree with TRBD1. The germline CDR1 and CDR2 sequences are KGHSH and LQKENI. This CDR3 has 15 residues. Trimming at V came to 3 bases and at J to 4 bases, leaving 5 bases not matched to a gene. CDR3 amino acids: CASSPDRGHGTEAFF. CDR3 nucleotides: TGTGCCAGCTCACCCGACAGGGGGCATGGCACTGAAGCTTTCTTT.

This clone occurred once. The chain links TRBV4-1 to TRBJ2-1; 7 nucleotides align to TRBD2. The CDR3 sequence is 17 residues long. The germline V gene has CDR1 MGHRA and CDR2 YSYEKL. The V gene end was trimmed by 3 bases and the J gene end by 0 bases; junction bases not matched to a gene: 8. CDR3 amino acids: CASSQGSGLSSYNEQFF. CDR3 bases: TGCGCCAGCAGCCAGGGTAGCGGGCTGAGCTCCTACAATGAGCAGTTCTTC.

This clone was observed once. This chain uses TRBV5-4 with TRBJ2-1, with 10 bases identical to TRBD2. This CDR3 spans 15 amino acids. The V gene's germline CDR1 is SGHNT and CDR2 YYREEE (reference sequence). Germline trimming cut 1 base from V and 9 bases from J; bases unmatched to any gene: 7. The chain's CDR3 is CASSLYLAGEGEQFF. The CDR3 DNA reads TGTGCCAGCAGCTTGTACCTAGCGGGAGAAGGTGAGCAGTTCTTC.

The V and J genes are TRBV10-3 and TRBJ2-3, with D possibly matching TRBD2 (6 bases). The CDR3 covers 15 residues. Germline V lookup: CDR1 ENHRY, CDR2 SYGVKD. The V end was cut by 8 bases, the J end by 2 bases, with 17 bases between. The CDR3 nucleotides are TGTGCCATCTCCCGTGGAGGGTTTGCCACAGATACGCAGTATTTT. Its translation: CAISRGGFATDTQYF.

The chain joins TRBV4-3 to TRBJ2-5, with 7 bases identical to TRBD2. V was clipped by 4 bases and J by 2 bases; unmatched bases: 7. There are 15 residues in the CDR3. Germline V gives CDR1 LGHNA, CDR2 YSLEER. The CDR3 is CASSPRTGGQETQYF. The CDR3 region has the DNA TGCGCCAGCAGCCCCCGGACGGGGGGTCAAGAGACCCAGTACTTC.

The gene calls are TRBV4-1 and TRBJ1-5; no reliable D call. Trimming pared 3 bases from V and 9 bases from J, leaving 18 bases between. This CDR3 comprises 15 residues. Germline CDR1 MGHRA, CDR2 YSYEKL. CDR3 DNA sequence: TGCGCCAGCAGCCAGCGGACCCCACTAGAGGGGCCCCAGCATTTT. Amino acids: CASSQRTPLEGPQHF.

This rearrangement joins TRBV6-5 to TRBJ2-7; the D is unclear. Looked up from germline, CDR1 is MNHEY and CDR2 is SVGAGI. This CDR3 comprises 14 residues. Trimming shortened V by 0 bases and J by 2 bases, and 8 bases separated the two germline ends. CDR3 DNA: TGTGCCAGCAGTTACTCCCCGGGTCCCTACGAGCAGTACTTC. This encodes CASSYSPGPYEQYF.

In its sample, this clone was seen a few times. The V call is TRBV30, the J call TRBJ2-7; TRBD1 is a possible D gene (5 bases). Trimming pared 0 bases from V and 2 bases from J, leaving 14 bases between. CDR3 size: 15 residues. Looked up from germline, CDR1 is GTSNPN and CDR2 is SVGIG (reference sequence). The CDR3 reads CAWSVGQSRAYEQYF. CDR3 nucleotide sequence: TGTGCCTGGAGTGTGGGCCAATCCAGGGCCTACGAGCAGTACTTC.

The chain carries TRBV2 and TRBJ1-2; D is perhaps TRBD1 (6 bases). V was shortened by 4 bases and J by 3 bases, with 18 bases between the two germline ends. The CDR3 loop spans 16 amino acids. Germline values: CDR1 SNHLY, CDR2 FYNNEI. CDR3 residues: CASSGGPHQGYYGYTF. The CDR3 DNA reads TGTGCCAGCAGTGGGGGGCCCCACCAGGGGTACTATGGCTACACCTTC.

The rearrangement uses TRBV5-5 and TRBJ2-7; the match to TRBD1 covers 8 bases. V was pared by 1 base and J by 2 bases, with 5 bases of the junction left unmatched. Germline V lookup: CDR1 SGHKS, CDR2 YYEKEE (reference sequence). There are 15 residues in the CDR3. The CDR3, as DNA: TGTGCCAGCAGCTTGCTGGGACAGGTAACCTACGAGCAGTACTTC. Translating gives CASSLLGQVTYEQYF.

This clone was counted between two and nine times. The rearrangement joins TRBV30 to TRBJ2-5; 8 bases are shared with TRBD2. The CDR3 extends over 16 amino acids. V shed 4 bases and J 6 bases; nucleotides not matched to a gene: 16. Germline V gene sequence: CDR1 GTSNPN, CDR2 SVGIG (reference sequence). CDR3 in DNA: TGTGCCTGGACCCCGCCGGGGGGGGCGCGTGGGAAGACCCAGTACTTC. This translates into CAWTPPGGARGKTQYF.

Only a few counts were recorded for this clone. The chain carries TRBV9 and TRBJ1-3; unclear D gene. From germline, CDR1 is SGDLS and CDR2 YYNGEE. This CDR3 contains 15 residues. Trimming removed 2 bases at V and 4 bases at J, with 13 bases between. The CDR3 reads CASSVDPGLGNTIYF. The CDR3 DNA is TGTGCCAGCAGCGTCGACCCCGGACTGGGAAACACCATATATTTT.